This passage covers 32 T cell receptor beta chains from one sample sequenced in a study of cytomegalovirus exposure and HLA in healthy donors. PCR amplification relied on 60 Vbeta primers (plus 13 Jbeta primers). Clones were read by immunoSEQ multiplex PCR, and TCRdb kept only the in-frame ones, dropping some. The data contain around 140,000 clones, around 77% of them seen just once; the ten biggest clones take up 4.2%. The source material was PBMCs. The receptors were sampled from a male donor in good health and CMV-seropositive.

CDR3 residues: CASSLKGQGTVGELFF. The CDR3 bases are TGTGCCAGCAGCTTGAAAGGACAGGGGACAGTCGGGGAGCTGTTTTTT. The V gene is TRBV5-4, the J gene TRBJ2-2; 9 nucleotides match TRBD1. The germline CDR1 and CDR2 sequences are SGHNT and YYREEE (reference sequence). Losses at the gene ends were 1 base for V and 7 bases for J; bases not matched to a gene: 8. There are 16 residues in the CDR3.

The CDR3 sequence: CASSLGEAPSYEQYF. The CDR3 DNA follows: TGTGCCAGCAGCTTAGGAGAGGCTCCCTCCTACGAGCAGTACTTC. The V and J genes are TRBV7-6 and TRBJ2-7; no definite D call. Looked up from germline, CDR1 is SGHVS and CDR2 is FNYEAQ. There are 15 residues in the CDR3. With 1 base removed from V and 0 bases from J, the gap between germline ends came to 10 bases.

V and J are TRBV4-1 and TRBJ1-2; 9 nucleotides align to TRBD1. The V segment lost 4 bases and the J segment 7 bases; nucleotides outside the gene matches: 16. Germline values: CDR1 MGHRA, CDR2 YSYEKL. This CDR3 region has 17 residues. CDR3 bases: TGCGCCAGCAGCCCGGACAGGGGAACATATTTGATAGCTGGCTACACCTTC. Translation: CASSPDRGTYLIAGYTF.

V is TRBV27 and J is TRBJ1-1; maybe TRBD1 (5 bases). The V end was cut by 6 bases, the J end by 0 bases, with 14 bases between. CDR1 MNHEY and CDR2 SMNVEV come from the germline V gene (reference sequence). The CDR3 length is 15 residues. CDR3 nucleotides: TGTGCCAGCAGCCGGGACTTCCTTCTGAACACTGAAGCTTTCTTT. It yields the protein CASSRDFLLNTEAFF.

The CDR3 DNA sequence: TGTGCCAGTAGAAGACAGGGAGTTGGTTCACCCCTCCACTTT. Translated: CASRRQGVGSPLHF. The chain combines TRBV19 with TRBJ1-6, with 7 bases that match TRBD1. With V trimmed by 6 bases and J by 9 bases, 8 bases remained unmatched. Germline CDR1 LNHDA, CDR2 SQIVND (reference sequence). CDR3 size: 14 residues. Drawing the rest from reference TRBV19 and TRBJ1-6, the complete variable domain is DGGITQSPKYLFRKEGQNVTLSCEQNLNHDAMYWYRQDPGQGLRLIYYSQIVNDFQKGDIAEGYSVSREKKESFPLTVTSAQKNPTAFYLCASRRQGVGSPLHFGNGTRLTVT.

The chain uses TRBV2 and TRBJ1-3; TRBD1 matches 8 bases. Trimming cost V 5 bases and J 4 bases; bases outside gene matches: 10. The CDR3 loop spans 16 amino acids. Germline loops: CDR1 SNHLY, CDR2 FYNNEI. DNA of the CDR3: TGTGCCAGCAGTTCCTCGACAGGGGTCACCGGAAACACCATATATTTT. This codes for CASSSSTGVTGNTIYF.

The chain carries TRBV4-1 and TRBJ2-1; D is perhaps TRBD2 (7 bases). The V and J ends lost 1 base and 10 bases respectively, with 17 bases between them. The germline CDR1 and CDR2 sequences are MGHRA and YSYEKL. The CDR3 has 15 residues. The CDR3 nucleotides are TGCGCCAGCAGCCAAGTGGGGAGGGGGACGTGGGAGCAGTTCTTC. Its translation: CASSQVGRGTWEQFF.

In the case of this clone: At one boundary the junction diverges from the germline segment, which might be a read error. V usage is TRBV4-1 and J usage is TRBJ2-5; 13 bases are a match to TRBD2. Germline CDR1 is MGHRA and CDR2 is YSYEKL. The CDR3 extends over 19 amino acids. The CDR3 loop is CASSQLRLAGGPDQETQYF. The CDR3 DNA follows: TGCGCCAGCAGCCAGCTTAGACTAGCGGGGGGCCCAGACCAGGAGACCCAGTACTTC.

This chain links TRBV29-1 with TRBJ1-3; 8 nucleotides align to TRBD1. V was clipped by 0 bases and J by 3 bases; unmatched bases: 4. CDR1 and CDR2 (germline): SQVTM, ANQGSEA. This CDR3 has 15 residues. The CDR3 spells CSVEDRTGSGNTIYF. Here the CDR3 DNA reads TGCAGCGTTGAAGATCGGACAGGGAGTGGAAACACCATATATTTT.

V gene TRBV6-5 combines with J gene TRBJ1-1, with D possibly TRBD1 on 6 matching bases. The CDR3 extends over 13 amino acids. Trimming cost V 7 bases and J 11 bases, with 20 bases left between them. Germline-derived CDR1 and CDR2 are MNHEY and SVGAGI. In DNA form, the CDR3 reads TGTGCCAGCACTCCGACAGGCGACACGGGGGCTTTCTTT. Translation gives CASTPTGDTGAFF.

The CDR3 DNA sequence: TGTGCCAGCAGCCCAAGCGGAGGCTACGAGCAGTACTTC. It translates to CASSPSGGYEQYF. This chain links TRBV7-2 with TRBJ2-7, with D possibly matching TRBD2 (5 bases). Trimming removed 5 bases from V and 3 bases from J, with 11 bases in between. Per germline, CDR1 SGHTA and CDR2 FQGNSA. The CDR3 contains 13 residues.

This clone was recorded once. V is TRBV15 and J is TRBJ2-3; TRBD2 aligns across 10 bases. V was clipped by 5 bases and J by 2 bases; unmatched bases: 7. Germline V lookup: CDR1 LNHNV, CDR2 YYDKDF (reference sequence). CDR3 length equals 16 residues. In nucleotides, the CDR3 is TGTGCCACCAGCTTTCGACTAGCGGGCCCCACAGATACGCAGTATTTT. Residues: CATSFRLAGPTDTQYF.

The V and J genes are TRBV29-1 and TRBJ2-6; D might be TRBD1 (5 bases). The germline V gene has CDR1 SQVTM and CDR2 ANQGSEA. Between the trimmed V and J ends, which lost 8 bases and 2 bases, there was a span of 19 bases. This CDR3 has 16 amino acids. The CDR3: CSSWAGNGPGANVLTF. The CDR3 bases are TGCAGCTCATGGGCAGGGAACGGGCCTGGGGCCAACGTCCTGACTTTC.

CDR3 in amino acids: CASSLEYQGDIQYF. The CDR3 coding sequence is TGCGCCAGCAGCTTGGAATACCAAGGGGACATTCAGTACTTC. This chain uses TRBV5-1 with TRBJ2-4; D possibly corresponds to TRBD1 (5 bases). Trimming took off 0 bases at V and 8 bases at J, with 12 bases between the two ends. This CDR3 is 14 amino acids long. Germline loops: CDR1 SGHRS, CDR2 YFSETQ.

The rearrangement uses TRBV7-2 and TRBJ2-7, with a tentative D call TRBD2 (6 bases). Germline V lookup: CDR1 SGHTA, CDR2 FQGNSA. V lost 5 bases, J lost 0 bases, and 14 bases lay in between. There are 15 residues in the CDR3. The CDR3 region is CASSPGDQSSYEQYF. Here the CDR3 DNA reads TGTGCCAGCAGCCCGGGGGATCAGAGCTCCTACGAGCAGTACTTC.

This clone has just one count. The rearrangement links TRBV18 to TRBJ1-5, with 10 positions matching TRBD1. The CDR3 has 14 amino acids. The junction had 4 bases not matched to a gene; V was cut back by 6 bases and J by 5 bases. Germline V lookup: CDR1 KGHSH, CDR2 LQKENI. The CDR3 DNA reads TGTGCCAGCTCTCCGACAGGGGGCTATCAGCCCCAGCATTTT. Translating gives CASSPTGGYQPQHF.

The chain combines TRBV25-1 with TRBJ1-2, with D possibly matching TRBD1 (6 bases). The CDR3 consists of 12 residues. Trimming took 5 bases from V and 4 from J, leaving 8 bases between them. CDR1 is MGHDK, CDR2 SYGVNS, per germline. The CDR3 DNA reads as TGTGCCAGCAGTAAACAGGGCTATGGCTACACCTTC. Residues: CASSKQGYGYTF.

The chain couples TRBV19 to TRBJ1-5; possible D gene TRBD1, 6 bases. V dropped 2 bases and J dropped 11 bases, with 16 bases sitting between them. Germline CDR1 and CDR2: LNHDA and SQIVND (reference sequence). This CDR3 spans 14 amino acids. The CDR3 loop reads CASSITQGLMAQHF. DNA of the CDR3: TGTGCCAGTAGTATAACACAGGGCCTAATGGCCCAGCATTTT. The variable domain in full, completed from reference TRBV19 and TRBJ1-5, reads DGGITQSPKYLFRKEGQNVTLSCEQNLNHDAMYWYRQDPGQGLRLIYYSQIVNDFQKGDIAEGYSVSREKKESFPLTVTSAQKNPTAFYLCASSITQGLMAQHFGDGTRLSIL.

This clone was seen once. CDR3: CASSLVGGLLAGLYF. The CDR3 region has the DNA TGTGCCAGCAGCTTGGTTGGGGGTTTACTAGCGGGGCTGTACTTC. The V and J genes are TRBV5-6 and TRBJ2-7; TRBD2 matches at 10 bases. J lost 12 bases, V lost 0 bases, and 12 bases had no gene match. The germline V gene has CDR1 SGHDT and CDR2 YYEEEE. This CDR3 spans 15 amino acids. The full variable domain, in which reference TRBV5-6 and TRBJ2-7 provide the parts outside the CDR3, is DAGVTQSPTHLIKTRGQQVTLRCSPKSGHDTVSWYQQALGQGPQFIFQYYEEEERQRGNFPDRFSGHQFPNYSSELNVNALLLGDSALYLCASSLVGGLLAGLYFGPGTRLTVT.

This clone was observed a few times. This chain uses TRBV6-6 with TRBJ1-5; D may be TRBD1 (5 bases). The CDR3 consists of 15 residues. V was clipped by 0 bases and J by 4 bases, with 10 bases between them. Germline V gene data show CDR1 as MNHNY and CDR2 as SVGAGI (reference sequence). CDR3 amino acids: CASSYSGVGNQPQHF. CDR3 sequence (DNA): TGTGCCAGCAGTTACTCAGGGGTTGGGAATCAGCCCCAGCATTTT.

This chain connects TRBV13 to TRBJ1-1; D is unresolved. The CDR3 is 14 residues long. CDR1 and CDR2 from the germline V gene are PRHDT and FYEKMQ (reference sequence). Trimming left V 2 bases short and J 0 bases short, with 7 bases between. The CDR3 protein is CASSLLQVNTEAFF. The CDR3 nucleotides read TGTGCCAGCAGCTTATTACAAGTGAACACTGAAGCTTTCTTT.

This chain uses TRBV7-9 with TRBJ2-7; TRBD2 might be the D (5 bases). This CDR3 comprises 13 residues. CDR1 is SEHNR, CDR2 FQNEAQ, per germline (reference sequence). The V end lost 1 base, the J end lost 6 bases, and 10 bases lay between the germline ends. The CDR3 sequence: CASSLGTVGEQYF. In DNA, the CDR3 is TGTGCCAGCAGCTTAGGGACTGTGGGCGAGCAGTACTTC.

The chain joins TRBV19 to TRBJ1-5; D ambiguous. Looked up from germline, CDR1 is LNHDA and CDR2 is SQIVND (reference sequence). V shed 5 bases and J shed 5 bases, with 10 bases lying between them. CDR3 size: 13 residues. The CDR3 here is CASSLPGYQPQHF. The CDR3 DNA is TGTGCCAGTAGTCTTCCGGGGTATCAGCCCCAGCATTTT.

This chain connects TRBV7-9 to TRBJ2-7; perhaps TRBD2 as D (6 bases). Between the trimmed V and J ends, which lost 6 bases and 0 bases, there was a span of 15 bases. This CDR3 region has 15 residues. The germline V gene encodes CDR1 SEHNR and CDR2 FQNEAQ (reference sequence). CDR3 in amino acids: CASSRAGQPSYEQYF. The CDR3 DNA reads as TGTGCCAGCAGTAGGGCGGGGCAGCCCTCCTACGAGCAGTACTTC. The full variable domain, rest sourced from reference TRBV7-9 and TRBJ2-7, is DTGVSQNPRHKITKRGQNVTFRCDPISEHNRLYWYRQTLGQGPEFLTYFQNEAQLEKSRLLSDRFSAERPKGSFSTLEIQRTEQGDSAMYLCASSRAGQPSYEQYFGPGTRLTVT.

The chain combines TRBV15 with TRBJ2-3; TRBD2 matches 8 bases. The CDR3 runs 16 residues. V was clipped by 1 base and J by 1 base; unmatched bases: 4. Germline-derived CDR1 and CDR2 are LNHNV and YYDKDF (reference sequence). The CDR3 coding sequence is TGTGCCACCAGCAGAGCCCTCGGGAGGGGCACAGATACGCAGTATTTT. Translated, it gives CATSRALGRGTDTQYF.

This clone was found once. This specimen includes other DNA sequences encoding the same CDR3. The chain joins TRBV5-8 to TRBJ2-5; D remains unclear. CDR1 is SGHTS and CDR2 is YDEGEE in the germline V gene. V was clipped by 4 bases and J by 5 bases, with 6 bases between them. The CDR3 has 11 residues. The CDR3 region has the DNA TGTGCCAGCAGCCCCCGGGAGACCCAGTACTTC. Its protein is CASSPRETQYF.

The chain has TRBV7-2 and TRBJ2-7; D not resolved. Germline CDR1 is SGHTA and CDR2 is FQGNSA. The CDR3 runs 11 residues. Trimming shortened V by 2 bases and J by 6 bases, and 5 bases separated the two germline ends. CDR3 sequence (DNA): TGTGCCAGCAGCTTATCCCGCGAGCAGTACTTC. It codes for CASSLSREQYF.

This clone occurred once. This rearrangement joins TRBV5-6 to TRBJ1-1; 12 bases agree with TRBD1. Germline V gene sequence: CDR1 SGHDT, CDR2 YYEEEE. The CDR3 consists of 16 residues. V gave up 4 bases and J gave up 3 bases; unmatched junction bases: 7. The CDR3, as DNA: TGTGCCAGCAGCGAGCCGGGACAGGGGGCATACACTGAAGCTTTCTTT. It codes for CASSEPGQGAYTEAFF.

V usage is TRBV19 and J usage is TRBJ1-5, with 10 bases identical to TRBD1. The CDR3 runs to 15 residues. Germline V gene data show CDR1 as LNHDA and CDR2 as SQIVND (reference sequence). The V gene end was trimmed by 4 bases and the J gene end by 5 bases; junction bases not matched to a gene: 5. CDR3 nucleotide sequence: TGTGCCAGTAGTACGGACAGGGGGGCGGATCAGCCCCAGCATTTT. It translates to CASSTDRGADQPQHF.

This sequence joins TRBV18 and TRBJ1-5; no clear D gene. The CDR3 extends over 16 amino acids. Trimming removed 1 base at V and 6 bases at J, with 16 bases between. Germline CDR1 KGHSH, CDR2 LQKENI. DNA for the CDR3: TGTGCCAGCTCACCACAAAATTACCAACGGGTTCAGCCCCAGCATTTT. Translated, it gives CASSPQNYQRVQPQHF.

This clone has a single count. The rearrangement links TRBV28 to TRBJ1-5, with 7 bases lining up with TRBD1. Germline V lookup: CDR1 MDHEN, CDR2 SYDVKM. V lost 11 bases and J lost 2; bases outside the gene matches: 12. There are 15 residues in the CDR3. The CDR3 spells CAGHSDRAGNQPQHF. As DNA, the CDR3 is TGTGCCGGGCACTCCGACAGGGCCGGCAATCAGCCCCAGCATTTT.

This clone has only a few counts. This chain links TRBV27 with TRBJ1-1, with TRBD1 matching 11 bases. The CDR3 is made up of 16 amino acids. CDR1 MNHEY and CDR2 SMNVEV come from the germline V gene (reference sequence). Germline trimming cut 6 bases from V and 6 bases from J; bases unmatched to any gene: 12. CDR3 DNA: TGTGCCAGCAGAGTAGGGACAGGGGGATGGAGGGCTGAAGCTTTCTTT. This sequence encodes CASRVGTGGWRAEAFF.